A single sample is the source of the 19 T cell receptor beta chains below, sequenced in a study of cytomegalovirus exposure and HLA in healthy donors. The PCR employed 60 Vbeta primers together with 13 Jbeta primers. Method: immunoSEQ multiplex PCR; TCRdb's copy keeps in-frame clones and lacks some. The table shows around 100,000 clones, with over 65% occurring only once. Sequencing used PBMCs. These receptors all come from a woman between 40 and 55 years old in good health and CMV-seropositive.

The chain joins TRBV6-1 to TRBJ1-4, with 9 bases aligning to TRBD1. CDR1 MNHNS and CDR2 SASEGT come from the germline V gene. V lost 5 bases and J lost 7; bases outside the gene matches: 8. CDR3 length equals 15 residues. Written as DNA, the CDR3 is TGTGCCAGCAGTTCCCCCGGGACAGGGATTGAAAAACTGTTTTTT. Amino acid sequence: CASSSPGTGIEKLFF.

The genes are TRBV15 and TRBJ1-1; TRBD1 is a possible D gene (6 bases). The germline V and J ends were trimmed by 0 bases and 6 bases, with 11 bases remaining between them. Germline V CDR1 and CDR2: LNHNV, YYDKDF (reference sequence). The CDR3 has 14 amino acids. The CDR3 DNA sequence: TGTGCCACCAGCAGAGACAGGGGACGAGCTGAAGCTTTCTTT. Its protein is CATSRDRGRAEAFF.

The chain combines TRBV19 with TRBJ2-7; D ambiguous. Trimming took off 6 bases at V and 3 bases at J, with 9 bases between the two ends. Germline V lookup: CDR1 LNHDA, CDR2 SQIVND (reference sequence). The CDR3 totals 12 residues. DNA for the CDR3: TGTGCCAGTAGCACTGAGAGCTACGAGCAGTACTTC. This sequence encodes CASSTESYEQYF.

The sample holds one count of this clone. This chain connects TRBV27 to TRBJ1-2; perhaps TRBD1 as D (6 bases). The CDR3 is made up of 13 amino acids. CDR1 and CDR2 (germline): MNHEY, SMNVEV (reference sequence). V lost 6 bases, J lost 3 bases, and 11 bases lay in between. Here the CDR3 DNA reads TGTGCCAGCAGCCCCGGGGGGCACTATGGCTACACCTTC. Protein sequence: CASSPGGHYGYTF.

CDR3 loop: CASSLAAGSSSYEQYF. In nucleotides, the CDR3 is TGCGCCAGCAGCTTGGCCGCGGGGTCCTCCTCCTACGAGCAGTACTTC. The V call is TRBV5-1, the J call TRBJ2-7, with a weak D call TRBD2 (6 bases). CDR3 length: 16 amino acids. Trimming took off 0 bases at V and 0 bases at J, with 13 bases between the two ends. Germline V gene data show CDR1 as SGHRS and CDR2 as YFSETQ.

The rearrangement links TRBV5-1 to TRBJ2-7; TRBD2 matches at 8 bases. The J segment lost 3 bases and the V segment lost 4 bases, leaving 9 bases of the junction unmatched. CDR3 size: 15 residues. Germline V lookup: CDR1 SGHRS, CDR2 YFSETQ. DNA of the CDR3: TGCGCCAGCAGCCAGCTCGGGGGGGCGATCTACGAGCAGTACTTC. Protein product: CASSQLGGAIYEQYF.

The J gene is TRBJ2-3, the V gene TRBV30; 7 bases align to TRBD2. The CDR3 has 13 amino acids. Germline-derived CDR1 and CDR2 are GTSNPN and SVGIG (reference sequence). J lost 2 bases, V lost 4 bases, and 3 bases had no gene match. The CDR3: CAWTSGDTDTQYF. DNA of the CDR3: TGTGCCTGGACTAGCGGAGACACAGATACGCAGTATTTT.

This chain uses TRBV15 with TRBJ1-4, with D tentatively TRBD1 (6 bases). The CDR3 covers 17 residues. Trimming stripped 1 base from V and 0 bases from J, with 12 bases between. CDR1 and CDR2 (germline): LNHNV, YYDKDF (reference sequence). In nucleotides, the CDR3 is TGTGCCACCAGCAGAGGGGGGGGCCGACCAACTAATGAAAAACTGTTTTTT. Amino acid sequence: CATSRGGGRPTNEKLFF.

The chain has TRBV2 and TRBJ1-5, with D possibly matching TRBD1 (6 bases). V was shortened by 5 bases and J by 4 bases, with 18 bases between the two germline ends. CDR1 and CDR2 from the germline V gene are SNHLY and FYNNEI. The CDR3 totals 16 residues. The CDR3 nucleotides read TGTGCCAGCAGTCCCGACAGGACCCCCTCTAATCAGCCCCAGCATTTT. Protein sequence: CASSPDRTPSNQPQHF.

The CDR3 sequence is CASSSSQGGTEAFF. The CDR3 DNA reads TGCGCCAGCAGCTCCTCACAGGGGGGGACTGAAGCTTTCTTT. This chain connects TRBV5-1 to TRBJ1-1, with 8 bases identical to TRBD1. In germline, CDR1 is SGHRS, CDR2 YFSETQ. Trimming removed 3 bases from V and 5 bases from J; junction bases left unmatched: 6. The CDR3 has 14 residues.

This chain's CDR3 is CASSRRAGGNTEAFF. The DNA for the CDR3 is TGTGCCAGCAGCAGAAGGGCAGGGGGCAACACTGAAGCTTTCTTT. The chain uses TRBV11-2 and TRBJ1-1, with 8 positions matching TRBD1. V shed 5 bases and J 2 bases; nucleotides not matched to a gene: 7. Germline V gene lookup returns CDR1 SGHAT and CDR2 FQNNGV. CDR3 length: 15 residues.

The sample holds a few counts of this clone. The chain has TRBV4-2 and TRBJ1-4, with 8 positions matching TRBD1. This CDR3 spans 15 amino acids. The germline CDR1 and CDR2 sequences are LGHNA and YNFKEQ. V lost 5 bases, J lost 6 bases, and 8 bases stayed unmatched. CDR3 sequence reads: CASSKQDRDDEKLFF. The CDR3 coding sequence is TGTGCCAGCAGCAAACAGGACAGGGATGATGAAAAACTGTTTTTT.

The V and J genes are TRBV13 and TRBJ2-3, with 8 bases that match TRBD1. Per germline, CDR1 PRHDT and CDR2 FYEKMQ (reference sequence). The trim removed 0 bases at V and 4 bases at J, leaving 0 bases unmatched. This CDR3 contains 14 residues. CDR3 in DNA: TGTGCCAGCAGCTTAGGGGACAGGGCAGATACGCAGTATTTT. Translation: CASSLGDRADTQYF.

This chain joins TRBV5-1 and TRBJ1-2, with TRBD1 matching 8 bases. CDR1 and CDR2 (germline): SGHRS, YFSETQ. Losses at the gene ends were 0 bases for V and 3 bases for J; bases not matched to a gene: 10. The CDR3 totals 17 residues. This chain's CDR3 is CASSLGRGQREDYGYTF. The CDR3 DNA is TGCGCCAGCAGCTTGGGCAGGGGGCAGCGAGAGGACTATGGCTACACCTTC.

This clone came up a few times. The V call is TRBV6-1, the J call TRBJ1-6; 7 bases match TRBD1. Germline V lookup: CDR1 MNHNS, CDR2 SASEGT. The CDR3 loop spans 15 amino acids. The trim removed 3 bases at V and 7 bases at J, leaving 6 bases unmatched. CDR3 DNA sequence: TGTGCCAGCAGTGACCTCAGGGGGATCAATTCACCCCTCCACTTT. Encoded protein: CASSDLRGINSPLHF.

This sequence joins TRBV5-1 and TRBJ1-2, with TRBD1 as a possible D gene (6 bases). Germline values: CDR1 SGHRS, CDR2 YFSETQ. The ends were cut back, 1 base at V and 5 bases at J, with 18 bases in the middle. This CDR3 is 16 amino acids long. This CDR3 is CASSLRPQGNFYGYTF. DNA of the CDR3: TGCGCCAGCAGCTTGCGCCCACAGGGAAATTTTTATGGCTACACCTTC.

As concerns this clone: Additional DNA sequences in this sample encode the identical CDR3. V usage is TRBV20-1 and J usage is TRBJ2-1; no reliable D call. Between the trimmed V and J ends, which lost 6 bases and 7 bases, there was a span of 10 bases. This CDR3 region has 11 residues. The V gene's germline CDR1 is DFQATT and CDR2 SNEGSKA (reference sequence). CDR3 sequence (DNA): TGCAGTGCAGCCGGGTATAATGAGCAGTTCTTC. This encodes CSAAGYNEQFF.

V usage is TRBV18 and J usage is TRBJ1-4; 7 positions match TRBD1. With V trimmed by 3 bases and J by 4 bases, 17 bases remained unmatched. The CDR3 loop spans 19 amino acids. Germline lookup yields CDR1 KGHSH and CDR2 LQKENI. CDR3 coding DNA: TGTGCCAGCTCACCTTCCACAGGGGCAAAATCCATGGGTAATGAAAAACTGTTTTTT. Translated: CASSPSTGAKSMGNEKLFF. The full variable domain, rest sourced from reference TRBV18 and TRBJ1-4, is NAGVMQNPRHLVRRRGQEARLRCSPMKGHSHVYWYRQLPEEGLKFMVYLQKENIIDESGMPKERFSAEFPKEGPSILRIQQVVRGDSAAYFCASSPSTGAKSMGNEKLFFGSGTQLSVL.

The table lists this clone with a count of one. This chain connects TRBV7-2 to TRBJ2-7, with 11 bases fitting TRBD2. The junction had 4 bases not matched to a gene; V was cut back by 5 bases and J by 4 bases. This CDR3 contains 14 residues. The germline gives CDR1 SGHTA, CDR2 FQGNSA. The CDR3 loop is CASSTRTSGYEQYF. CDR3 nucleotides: TGTGCCAGCAGCACCCGGACTAGCGGGTACGAGCAGTACTTC.